The 25 T cell receptor beta chains in this list originate from one sample, sequenced in a study of OX40 agonist ivuxolimab in advanced cancers. The library came from the immunoSEQ multiplex PCR assay. The table comes from immuneACCESS by way of TCRdb, which keeps in-frame sequences with V and J called. Part of the clones is missing from these tables; in studies checked, under half for an unresolved V gene and the rest for unknown reasons. The sample records about 80,000 clones, around 88% of which are singletons. About 0.76% of the sample is held by the ten biggest clonotypes. Here the sequenced sample was CD4+ or CD8+ T cells sorted from blood, taken in a trial of the OX40 agonist ivuxolimab. The receptor source for this set is an adult with an advanced solid tumor such as melanoma, head and neck, liver or kidney cancer.

The J gene is TRBJ2-7, the V gene TRBV5-8; 12 bases are shared with TRBD2. The CDR3 runs 16 residues. V was clipped by 3 bases and J by 6 bases; unmatched bases: 10. Germline V gives CDR1 SGHTS, CDR2 YDEGEE. This chain's CDR3 is CASSSAFLAGGGEQYF. CDR3 coding DNA: TGTGCCAGCAGCTCAGCTTTCCTAGCGGGAGGGGGCGAGCAGTACTTC. Using reference TRBV5-8 and TRBJ2-7 for the parts outside the CDR3, the full variable domain is EAGVTQSPTHLIKTRGQQATLRCSPISGHTSVYWYQQALGLGLQFLLWYDEGEERNRGNFPPRFSGRQFPNYSSELNVNALELEDSALYLCASSSAFLAGGGEQYFGPGTRLTVT.

DNA for the CDR3: TGCAGTGCTAGAGGGGGCCATGAGCAGTTCTTC. Its protein is CSARGGHEQFF. The chain uses TRBV20-1 and TRBJ2-1; maybe TRBD1 (5 bases). The CDR3 has 11 residues. Germline CDR1 is DFQATT and CDR2 is SNEGSKA (reference sequence). The V end lost 1 base, the J end lost 8 bases, and 6 bases lay between the germline ends.

V is TRBV9 and J is TRBJ2-1; D is tentatively TRBD1 or TRBD2 (5 bases each). This CDR3 region has 15 residues. Trimming left V 0 bases short and J 7 bases short, with 14 bases between. Germline V gives CDR1 SGDLS, CDR2 YYNGEE. This CDR3 is CASSVGETQGNEQFF. The CDR3, as DNA: TGTGCCAGCAGCGTAGGGGAGACTCAGGGTAATGAGCAGTTCTTC.

The genes are TRBV10-1 and TRBJ2-5; the D gene is possibly TRBD2 (6 bases). The CDR3 sequence is 12 residues long. V shed 0 bases and J shed 11 bases, with 10 bases lying between them. Germline lookup yields CDR1 WNHNN and CDR2 SYGVQD (reference sequence). This CDR3 is CASSESAGRQYF. CDR3 bases: TGCGCCAGCAGTGAGTCGGCAGGGAGGCAGTACTTC.

The chain links TRBV7-9 to TRBJ2-5, with 9 bases matching TRBD2. The length of the CDR3 is 15 residues. The germline CDR1 and CDR2 sequences are SEHNR and FQNEAQ (reference sequence). V lost 5 bases to trimming and J lost 4 bases; unmatched junction nucleotides: 8. CDR3 sequence (DNA): TGTGCCAGCAGCCCTCTAGCGGGGATACGAGAGACCCAGTACTTC. It yields the protein CASSPLAGIRETQYF. Filled out from reference TRBV7-9 and TRBJ2-5, the complete variable domain reads DTGVSQNPRHKITKRGQNVTFRCDPISEHNRLYWYRQTLGQGPEFLTYFQNEAQLEKSRLLSDRFSAERPKGSFSTLEIQRTEQGDSAMYLCASSPLAGIRETQYFGPGTRLLVL.

The chain recombines TRBV4-2 with TRBJ1-5; D gene ambiguous. CDR1 is LGHNA, CDR2 YNFKEQ, per germline. Trimming removed 0 bases at V and 7 bases at J, with 7 bases between. The CDR3 loop spans 13 amino acids. This CDR3 is CASSQDMEQPQHF. The CDR3 DNA is TGTGCCAGCAGCCAAGATATGGAGCAGCCCCAGCATTTT.

The table lists this clone with a few counts. The rearrangement joins TRBV30 to TRBJ1-5; D gene uncertain. CDR3 length equals 13 residues. V lost 4 bases, J lost 7 bases, and 14 bases lay in between. The germline V gene has CDR1 GTSNPN and CDR2 SVGIG (reference sequence). CDR3 in amino acids: CAWTGRRGQPQHF. CDR3 nucleotide sequence: TGTGCCTGGACTGGACGGCGGGGACAGCCCCAGCATTTT.

The CDR3 is CASSPGGDTSTDTQYF. The CDR3 DNA reads TGTGCCAGCAGCCCGGGGGGGGACACGAGCACAGATACGCAGTATTTT. The V gene is TRBV9, the J gene TRBJ2-3; 8 nucleotides match TRBD2. The junction had 7 bases not matched to a gene; V was cut back by 4 bases and J by 0 bases. Germline V CDR1 and CDR2: SGDLS, YYNGEE. The CDR3 runs to 16 residues.

This clone was counted between two and nine times. The rearrangement joins TRBV19 to TRBJ2-2, with D hard to call. This CDR3 region has 14 residues. Germline V gene sequence: CDR1 LNHDA, CDR2 SQIVND (reference sequence). V was pared by 5 bases and J by 2 bases, with 9 bases between. CDR3 nucleotide sequence: TGTGCCAGTAGTGACATGATAAACACCGGGGAGCTGTTTTTT. Translating gives CASSDMINTGELFF. Combining the CDR3 with reference TRBV19 and TRBJ2-2 gives the whole variable domain DGGITQSPKYLFRKEGQNVTLSCEQNLNHDAMYWYRQDPGQGLRLIYYSQIVNDFQKGDIAEGYSVSREKKESFPLTVTSAQKNPTAFYLCASSDMINTGELFFGEGSRLTVL.

The rearrangement joins TRBV7-3 to TRBJ2-3; 10 bases align to TRBD2. CDR3 size: 13 residues. The V gene end was trimmed by 5 bases and the J gene end by 6 bases; junction bases not matched to a gene: 2. Looked up from germline, CDR1 is SGHTA and CDR2 is FQGTGA. Here the CDR3 reads CASSPAGGDTQYF. The CDR3 DNA is TGTGCCAGCAGCCCAGCGGGAGGGGATACGCAGTATTTT.

The J gene is TRBJ1-4, the V gene TRBV29-1; D is perhaps TRBD1 (5 bases). V was cut by 5 bases and J by 8 bases, with 12 bases left in between. The CDR3 totals 12 residues. Germline V gives CDR1 SQVTM, CDR2 ANQGSEA. CDR3 nucleotide sequence: TGCAGCGTTCAGGGTGGTAACGAAAAACTGTTTTTT. This codes for CSVQGGNEKLFF.

The J gene is TRBJ2-3, the V gene TRBV2; D may be TRBD1 (6 bases). The CDR3 covers 14 residues. Trimming removed 6 bases from V and 4 bases from J, with 14 bases in between. Germline lookup yields CDR1 SNHLY and CDR2 FYNNEI. CDR3 coding DNA: TGTGCCAGCAGAGGGACAAGCACCGCAGATACGCAGTATTTT. Translated: CASRGTSTADTQYF.

In regard to this clone: A read error may account for a junction end that differs from germline. For the CDR3, the DNA is TGTGCCAGCAGCTCGCAAAGGTCGACTACTAAATTC. The encoded protein is CASSSQRSTTKF. The V gene is TRBV11-3, the J gene TRBJ2-4, with D possibly being TRBD2 (5 bases). This CDR3 has 12 residues. Germline V lookup: CDR1 SGHNT, CDR2 YENEEA.

The V call is TRBV7-2, the J call TRBJ2-5; weak D call: TRBD2 (6 bases). The CDR3 has 15 amino acids. Germline CDR1 and CDR2: SGHTA and FQGNSA. Trimming cost V 5 bases and J 5 bases, with 18 bases left between them. The CDR3 DNA reads TGTGCCAGCAGCCCTGCTAGTGGGAGGCGCGAGACCCAGTACTTC. This encodes CASSPASGRRETQYF.

J is TRBJ2-1 and V is TRBV19, with D perhaps matching TRBD1 or TRBD2 (6 bases each). Germline CDR1 LNHDA, CDR2 SQIVND (reference sequence). With 5 bases removed from V and 3 bases from J, the gap between germline ends came to 14 bases. The CDR3 has 15 residues. The CDR3 DNA follows: TGTGCCAGTAGTTTTCCCGGGGGCAACTACAATGAGCAGTTCTTC. Amino acids: CASSFPGGNYNEQFF.

The CDR3 sequence: CASSIYRGGLEQYF. The CDR3 nucleotides are TGTGCCAGCAGCATCTACAGGGGGGGCCTCGAGCAGTACTTC. The chain recombines TRBV14 with TRBJ2-7; TRBD1 might be the D (8 bases). Germline V gene lookup returns CDR1 SGHDN and CDR2 FVKESK. The CDR3 extends over 14 amino acids. V was shortened by 5 bases and J by 6 bases, with 17 bases between the two germline ends.

Concerning this clone itself: One junction end does not reproduce the germline sequence, and a read error may be involved. The chain joins TRBV2 to TRBJ1-5, with D possibly matching TRBD1 (5 bases). The CDR3 length is 14 residues. Germline V gene sequence: CDR1 SNHLY, CDR2 FYNNEI. CDR3 DNA sequence: TGTGCCAGCAGTGAATCCGATAGGGGAACTCGTGGCTGGTTT. This codes for CASSESDRGTRGWF. The whole variable domain, filled in from reference TRBV2 and TRBJ1-5, reads EPEVTQTPSHQVTQMGQEVILRCVPISNHLYFYWYRQILGQKVEFLVSFYNNEISEKSEIFDDQFSVERPDGSNFTLKIRSTKLEDSAMYFCASSESDRGTRGWFGDGTRLSIL.

Regarding this clone: The sample has other DNA sequences that encode this CDR3 too. The chain combines TRBV19 with TRBJ1-5, with D maybe TRBD1 (5 bases). Germline V gene lookup returns CDR1 LNHDA and CDR2 SQIVND (reference sequence). The CDR3 runs to 14 residues. V lost 5 bases to trimming and J lost 1 base, with 9 bases between them. CDR3 amino acids: CASSDQGSNQPQHF. CDR3 bases: TGTGCCAGTAGTGATCAGGGAAGCAATCAGCCCCAGCATTTT.

This chain connects TRBV2 to TRBJ1-4, with a tentative D call TRBD1 (5 bases). The CDR3 has 13 amino acids. Trimming removed 4 bases at V and 8 bases at J, with 11 bases between. Germline CDR1 is SNHLY and CDR2 is FYNNEI. As DNA, the CDR3 is TGTGCCAGCAGTGCGCAGGAGGGGGAAAAACTGTTTTTT. This encodes CASSAQEGEKLFF.

The V and J genes are TRBV15 and TRBJ2-7; 7 bases agree with TRBD1. In germline, CDR1 is LNHNV, CDR2 YYDKDF (reference sequence). CDR3 size: 16 residues. Trimming at V came to 0 bases and at J to 1 base, leaving 6 bases not matched to a gene. The CDR3 is CATSREGTARSYEQYF. In DNA form, the CDR3 reads TGTGCCACCAGCAGAGAAGGGACAGCCAGATCCTACGAGCAGTACTTC. Supplemented by reference TRBV15 and TRBJ2-7, the full variable domain reads DAMVIQNPRYQVTQFGKPVTLSCSQTLNHNVMYWYQQKSSQAPKLLFHYYDKDFNNEADTPDNFQSRRPNTSFCFLDIRSPGLGDTAMYLCATSREGTARSYEQYFGPGTRLTVT.

The genes are TRBV30 and TRBJ1-2; D is ambiguous. The CDR3 totals 16 residues. Germline CDR1 reads GTSNPN; CDR2 reads SVGIG (reference sequence). V was trimmed by 2 bases and J by 0 bases, leaving 16 bases between them. The CDR3 DNA sequence: TGTGCCTGGAGTATGTTCAGAGGGCAGGCTAACTATGGCTACACCTTC. This codes for CAWSMFRGQANYGYTF.

The chain has TRBV19 and TRBJ1-2; TRBD1 aligns across 10 bases. CDR3 length: 16 residues. Germline V gives CDR1 LNHDA, CDR2 SQIVND (reference sequence). J was trimmed by 3 bases and V by 5 bases; bases with no gene match: 9. The CDR3 reads CASSSPGQGNYYGYTF. DNA of the CDR3: TGTGCCAGTAGTTCACCGGGACAGGGGAACTACTATGGCTACACCTTC.

This chain links TRBV7-3 with TRBJ1-3; tentative D call: TRBD1 (5 bases). V lost 3 bases, J lost 0 bases, and 6 bases lay in between. CDR1 and CDR2 (germline): SGHTA, FQGTGA. CDR3 size: 14 residues. The CDR3: CASSLGTSGNTIYF. The DNA of the CDR3 is TGTGCCAGCAGCTTGGGGACCTCTGGAAACACCATATATTTT.

The chain has TRBV11-3 and TRBJ1-1; 9 bases map to TRBD1. Per the germline V gene, CDR1 is SGHNT and CDR2 is YENEEA. This CDR3 contains 14 residues. V was clipped by 0 bases and J by 11 bases; unmatched bases: 7. The CDR3: CASSLDGTGFGAFF. DNA for the CDR3: TGTGCCAGCAGCTTAGACGGGACAGGGTTCGGGGCTTTCTTT.

The rearrangement uses TRBV23-1 and TRBJ1-6; a weak D match, TRBD1 (5 bases). TRBV23-1 qualifies as an ORF whose function is uncertain. The CDR3 has 19 residues. Trimming took 3 bases from V and 0 from J, leaving 18 bases between them. This CDR3 is CASSQWGLTLSSYNSPLHF. In nucleotides, the CDR3 is TGCGCCAGCAGTCAGTGGGGCCTGACCTTGAGCTCCTATAATTCACCCCTCCACTTT.